This TCR beta chain comes out of a study of T cell repertoires in cytomegalovirus infection. Study-level information: Public TCR beta signatures were indicative of both CMV infection and a matching HLA type.

Many counts were recorded for this clonotype. TCRdb analysed the reads with MiXCR anew, one entry per CDR3 protein. The sample lists fewer than 250,000 distinct CDR3 sequences, 12% seen once, with approximately 1.6% in the top ten. Per germline, CDR1 LNHDA and CDR2 SQIVND (reference sequence). The CDR3 totals 14 residues. Trimming took 1 base from V and 0 from J, leaving 6 bases between them. This sequence joins TRBV19 and TRBJ1-1; D is ambiguous. The sequence came from a human donor in good health (CMV status not recorded). Some clones in this sample may be carry-over from other donors' samples. The specimen sequenced was PBMCs. CDR3 amino acids: CASSIGTVNTEAFF. The CDR3 DNA reads TGTGCCAGTAGTATAGGGACCGTGAACACTGAAGCTTTCTTT.